The sequence of this T cell receptor (beta chain) was determined in a study of blood T cell repertoires in COVID-19. As handled by the study authors: The assay estimated nucleated cells by amplifying reference gene primers. The protocol was immunoSEQ multiplex PCR, while the TCRdb copy is restricted to in-frame clones and leaves out a portion. V and J calls and clone size follow that table, whereas D and trimming were derived from the DNA. Among roughly 200,000 clones listed, 70% to 90% were seen once. The J segment lost 4 bases and the V segment lost 4 bases, leaving 16 bases of the junction unmatched. Per the germline V gene, CDR1 is SGHRS and CDR2 is YFSETQ. The CDR3 runs to 18 residues.

The sample consisted of peripheral blood. J is TRBJ1-2 and V is TRBV5-1, with 10 bases lining up with TRBD1. The sequence was obtained from an elderly woman with acute or convalescent COVID-19. CDR3 in DNA: TGCGCCAGCAGCACGGGACAGGGGATGTTTCTCGGGGCCTATGGCTACACCTTC. This codes for CASSTGQGMFLGAYGYTF.